The next 31 T cell receptor beta chains were all read from a single sample in a study of shared clonotypes between healthy human individuals. Data came from immunoSEQ multiplex PCR; TCRdb stores just in-frame clones and leaves some out. The data contain around 1,000,000 clones, approximately 77% of them singletons. The sequenced sample consisted of memory CD4+ T cells from PBMCs. Regarding subset: CD45RA-negative fraction. The receptors shown here come from a man younger than 30 in good health. Some clones in this sample may be carry-over from other donors' samples.

In this sample, this clone turned up many times. This chain links TRBV2 with TRBJ2-3; D may be TRBD1 (5 bases). CDR3 size: 18 residues. With 8 bases removed from V and 1 base from J, the gap between germline ends came to 25 bases. The germline gives CDR1 SNHLY, CDR2 FYNNEI. CDR3 DNA sequence: TGTGCCAGCCCACACAAAGGGGTCAGGTCGGGCCGCACAGATACGCAGTATTTT. Translating it yields CASPHKGVRSGRTDTQYF.

This sequence joins TRBV27 and TRBJ1-6; D might be TRBD1 (5 bases). The CDR3 runs 14 residues. Germline CDR1 and CDR2: MNHEY and SMNVEV (reference sequence). The V end was cut by 4 bases, the J end by 4 bases, with 8 bases between. For the CDR3, the DNA is TGTGCCAGCAGTTCTGACAGATATAATTCACCCCTCCACTTT. Its translation is CASSSDRYNSPLHF.

The rearrangement uses TRBV28 and TRBJ2-7; possibly TRBD1 or TRBD2 for D (6 bases each). V lost 3 bases, J lost 7 bases, and 16 bases lay in between. CDR3 length equals 14 residues. Germline CDR1 is MDHEN and CDR2 is SYDVKM. In DNA, the CDR3 is TGTGCCAGCAGTTTGGGGCAGGGGAGGTGGGAGCAGTACTTC. It is translated as CASSLGQGRWEQYF.

J is TRBJ2-7 and V is TRBV5-1; D gene ambiguous. This CDR3 is built from 14 residues. V was shortened by 2 bases and J by 5 bases, with 14 bases between the two germline ends. Per germline, CDR1 SGHRS and CDR2 YFSETQ. In DNA, the CDR3 is TGCGCCAGCAGCTTTAACAGCCCCGCCGACGAGCAGTACTTC. The encoded protein is CASSFNSPADEQYF.

The gene calls are TRBV7-9 and TRBJ2-5; TRBD1 matches at 8 bases. Germline V gives CDR1 SEHNR, CDR2 FQNEAQ (reference sequence). Losses at the gene ends were 6 bases for V and 5 bases for J; bases not matched to a gene: 14. The CDR3 consists of 16 residues. The CDR3 DNA follows: TGTGCCAGCAGGCATTCCCTACAGGGGGTTCGGGAGACCCAGTACTTC. Protein: CASRHSLQGVRETQYF.

This chain uses TRBV2 with TRBJ1-2; no clear D gene. Germline V CDR1 and CDR2: SNHLY, FYNNEI. This CDR3 comprises 14 residues. The V gene lost 3 bases and the J gene lost 4 bases, with 12 bases spanning the gap. The CDR3 reads CASSDRSSFYGYTF. CDR3 coding DNA: TGTGCCAGCAGTGATCGTAGCAGTTTCTATGGCTACACCTTC.

The V call is TRBV2, the J call TRBJ2-1; 10 bases line up with TRBD2. In germline, CDR1 is SNHLY, CDR2 FYNNEI. The CDR3 is made up of 20 amino acids. Losses at the gene ends were 6 bases for V and 4 bases for J; bases not matched to a gene: 21. CDR3 loop: CASRRLRGTSESQNYNEQFF. In nucleotides, the CDR3 is TGTGCCAGCAGACGCCTCCGAGGGACTAGCGAGAGTCAAAATTACAATGAGCAGTTCTTC.

The V and J genes are TRBV7-9 and TRBJ2-3; 7 bases fit TRBD2. Germline lookup yields CDR1 SEHNR and CDR2 FQNEAQ (reference sequence). The CDR3 is 18 residues long. The ends lost 0 bases at V and 0 bases at J; junction bases unmatched: 9. The CDR3 DNA reads TGTGCCAGCAGCTTAGCGTTAACCGGGAGGTTGAGCACAGATACGCAGTATTTT. Translating gives CASSLALTGRLSTDTQYF.

The chain joins TRBV7-3 to TRBJ2-5; D is undetermined. V lost 5 bases, J lost 5 bases, and 18 bases lay in between. Germline CDR1 SGHTA, CDR2 FQGTGA. This CDR3 contains 15 residues. The CDR3, as DNA: TGTGCCAGCAGCCCCTTCTCGGCAGCCAGGGAGACCCAGTACTTC. Its protein product is CASSPFSAARETQYF.

The count of this clone is one. The chain has TRBV28 and TRBJ2-7; no firm D call. Looked up from germline, CDR1 is MDHEN and CDR2 is SYDVKM. The CDR3 length is 11 residues. V lost 5 bases, J lost 4 bases, and 6 bases lay in between. The CDR3 loop reads CASSLKYEQYF. The DNA for the CDR3 is TGTGCCAGCAGTCTGAAGTACGAGCAGTACTTC.

This clone was recorded once. The chain employs TRBV21-1 and TRBJ2-3. TRBV21-1 is a recognized pseudogene. CDR3 length: 15 amino acids. The CDR3 DNA sequence: TGTGCCAGCAGCAAAGCTTGCGGACGCACAGATACGCAGTATTTT. This translates into CASSKACGRTDTQYF.

This chain links TRBV28 with TRBJ2-7; tentatively, D is TRBD1 (6 bases). This CDR3 is built from 14 residues. V shed 2 bases and J shed 1 base, with 9 bases lying between them. Germline V lookup: CDR1 MDHEN, CDR2 SYDVKM. The CDR3 nucleotides read TGTGCCAGCAGTTTACAGGGGCCTTCCTACGAGCAGTACTTC. Translated: CASSLQGPSYEQYF.

The gene calls are TRBV2 and TRBJ1-2; 7 positions match TRBD1. CDR3 length: 16 residues. From germline, CDR1 is SNHLY and CDR2 FYNNEI. V lost 7 bases to trimming and J lost 6 bases; unmatched junction nucleotides: 17. Written as DNA, the CDR3 is TGTGCCAGCACCCAACCCCGAGGACAGGTGGGGCATGGCTACACCTTC. Protein product: CASTQPRGQVGHGYTF.

Concerning this clone: A much larger clone differs by one base, so this may be a read error. This chain joins TRBV30 and TRBJ1-1, with D possibly being TRBD1 (5 bases). Germline CDR1 is GTSNPN and CDR2 is SVGIG (reference sequence). CDR3 length equals 14 residues. The CDR3, as DNA: TGTGTCTGGAGTCCCATAAGGGGCACAGCTGAAGCTTTCTTT. Translated: CVWSPIRGTAEAFF.

In its sample, this clone was seen many times. The V and J genes are TRBV27 and TRBJ1-1, with a possible D match to TRBD1 (5 bases). Between the trimmed V and J ends, which lost 5 bases and 5 bases, there was a span of 18 bases. Germline assignment: CDR1 MNHEY and CDR2 SMNVEV (reference sequence). The CDR3 is made up of 15 amino acids. CDR3 protein: CASSPFREGRTEAFF. Written as DNA, the CDR3 is TGTGCCAGCAGTCCATTCAGGGAAGGGAGAACTGAAGCTTTCTTT.

In its sample, this clone was seen a few times. This may stem from a read error, because a much larger clone lies one nucleotide away. The CDR3 end shows no conserved phenylalanine or tryptophan, and so a read error is likely. The chain recombines TRBV4-1 with TRBJ2-4; D uncertain. Germline assignment: CDR1 MGHRA and CDR2 YSYEKL. V lost 1 base and J 8 bases, leaving 27 bases between the germline ends. CDR3 length: 19 amino acids. The CDR3 DNA reads TGCGCCAGCAGCCAAGGGAATAGGTTTGTCTTTAGCCGGGCGGACATTCAGTACCTC. It translates to CASSQGNRFVFSRADIQYL.

The chain couples TRBV7-6 to TRBJ1-5, with unresolved D. Trimming removed 1 base from V and 0 bases from J, with 10 bases in between. This CDR3 contains 16 residues. Germline V gene data show CDR1 as SGHVS and CDR2 as FNYEAQ. The CDR3 nucleotides are TGTGCCAGCAGCTTAGGAGGCCGGATTAGCAATCAGCCCCAGCATTTT. This codes for CASSLGGRISNQPQHF.

As to this clone: A single base is all that separates this from a far larger clone, so a read error is likely. V and J are TRBV4-1 and TRBJ2-7; D call uncertain. Germline V gene sequence: CDR1 MGHRA, CDR2 YSYEKL. The CDR3 is 13 amino acids. CDR3 nucleotides: TGCACCAGCAGCCAAGTAGGTGGCTACGAGCAGTACTTC. It codes for CTSSQVGGYEQYF.

The chain uses TRBV28 and TRBJ2-5; D possibly corresponds to TRBD2 (6 bases). The V gene lost 4 bases and the J gene lost 5 bases, with 14 bases spanning the gap. Germline V gives CDR1 MDHEN, CDR2 SYDVKM. The length of the CDR3 is 14 residues. The DNA for the CDR3 is TGTGCCAGCAGTTCCCCTGCGGGGCCGGAGACCCAGTACTTC. Translating gives CASSSPAGPETQYF. Together with reference TRBV28 and TRBJ2-5, the CDR3 gives the full variable domain: DVKVTQSSRYLVKRTGEKVFLECVQDMDHENMFWYRQDPGLGLRLIYFSYDVKMKEKGDIPEGYSVSREKKERFSLILESASTNQTSMYLCASSSPAGPETQYFGPGTRLLVL.

This clone appeared once. The V call is TRBV29-1, the J call TRBJ2-1; no firm D call. Germline V lookup: CDR1 SQVTM, CDR2 ANQGSEA. V lost 0 bases to trimming and J lost 0 bases, with 15 bases between them. The CDR3 has 17 residues. Written as DNA, the CDR3 is TGCAGCGTTGAAGATCGACACAGACGGAGCTCCTACAATGAGCAGTTCTTC. It yields the protein CSVEDRHRRSSYNEQFF.

This clone has only one observation. V is TRBV28 and J is TRBJ2-1, with D possibly being TRBD1 (7 bases). This CDR3 contains 14 residues. The V and J ends lost 6 bases and 4 bases respectively, with 13 bases between them. Germline V lookup: CDR1 MDHEN, CDR2 SYDVKM. CDR3 coding DNA: TGTGCCAGCAGCCCGGCAGGGGGGTACAATGAGCAGTTCTTC. Protein sequence: CASSPAGGYNEQFF.

This clone was found a few times. The gene calls are TRBV2 and TRBJ2-2; 9 nucleotides align to TRBD2. From germline, CDR1 is SNHLY and CDR2 FYNNEI. The CDR3 loop spans 16 amino acids. With 3 bases clipped from V and 9 bases from J, the junction kept 11 bases outside the gene matches. CDR3 loop: CASSEASAGGGRELFF. The CDR3 nucleotides are TGTGCCAGCAGTGAGGCGTCAGCGGGAGGTGGGCGGGAGCTGTTTTTT.

The V call is TRBV6-5, the J call TRBJ1-2, with 8 nucleotides matching TRBD1. The CDR3 consists of 14 residues. CDR1 is MNHEY, CDR2 SVGAGI, per germline. With V trimmed by 6 bases and J by 3 bases, 6 bases remained unmatched. The CDR3 sequence: CASSTDRGYYGYTF. The DNA for the CDR3 is TGTGCCAGCAGCACCGACAGGGGCTACTATGGCTACACCTTC.

With regard to this clone: Other DNA sequences in this specimen translate into the identical CDR3. V is TRBV30 and J is TRBJ2-5; no definite D call. Germline CDR1 GTSNPN, CDR2 SVGIG (reference sequence). The V gene lost 0 bases and the J gene lost 2 bases, with 7 bases spanning the gap. The CDR3 is 13 residues long. Here the CDR3 DNA reads TGTGCCTGGAGTGTGGGCAGACAAGAGACCCAGTACTTC. Amino acids: CAWSVGRQETQYF.

The V gene is TRBV15, the J gene TRBJ1-5; 9 nucleotides agree with TRBD1. Losses at the gene ends were 4 bases for V and 4 bases for J; bases not matched to a gene: 5. The CDR3 is made up of 15 amino acids. Germline CDR1 LNHNV, CDR2 YYDKDF (reference sequence). DNA of the CDR3: TGTGCCACCAGCAAAGACGGACAGGGGAATCAGCCCCAGCATTTT. This sequence encodes CATSKDGQGNQPQHF.

There are many counts of this clone. The chain joins TRBV30 to TRBJ1-5, with 9 bases that match TRBD1. There are 14 residues in the CDR3. Germline assignment: CDR1 GTSNPN and CDR2 SVGIG (reference sequence). Unmatched junction bases numbered 5, after V lost 5 bases and J lost 3 bases. The CDR3 is CAWDRTGDNQPQHF. The CDR3 coding sequence is TGTGCCTGGGATCGGACAGGGGACAATCAGCCCCAGCATTTT.

Written as DNA, the CDR3 is TGTGCCACCAGCACAGCGGGGACAGGGGGCCCCTACGAGCAGTACTTC. Its translation: CATSTAGTGGPYEQYF. This chain connects TRBV15 to TRBJ2-7, with TRBD1 matching over 12 bases. J lost 2 bases, V lost 4 bases, and 6 bases had no gene match. The CDR3 runs to 16 residues. The V gene's germline CDR1 is LNHNV and CDR2 YYDKDF (reference sequence).

The genes are TRBV10-3 and TRBJ2-7; a possible D gene is TRBD1 (6 bases). The CDR3 is 15 amino acids. Germline CDR1 reads ENHRY; CDR2 reads SYGVKD. V was clipped by 2 bases and J by 6 bases, with 17 bases between them. CDR3 DNA sequence: TGTGCCATCAGTGAGCTTAACAGGGAGTATGGCGAGCAGTACTTC. Its protein is CAISELNREYGEQYF.

The chain has TRBV7-2 and TRBJ1-5, with TRBD1 as a possible D gene (6 bases). CDR1 and CDR2 (germline): SGHTA, FQGNSA. Deletions cut 1 base from V and 6 bases from J, with 10 bases between. The CDR3 contains 14 residues. The CDR3 nucleotides are TGTGCCAGCAGCTTAGATCCAGGGGCTCAGCCCCAGCATTTT. Translation gives CASSLDPGAQPQHF.

The chain joins TRBV14 to TRBJ1-5; D remains ambiguous. V lost 1 base and J 2 bases, leaving 6 bases between the germline ends. The germline gives CDR1 SGHDN, CDR2 FVKESK. This CDR3 contains 14 residues. DNA of the CDR3: TGTGCCAGCAGCCAAGCAGGAGGCAATCAGCCCCAGCATTTT. Translation gives CASSQAGGNQPQHF.

The J gene is TRBJ2-1, the V gene TRBV25-1; TRBD1 might be the D (6 bases). Trimming removed 4 bases from V and 6 bases from J, with 7 bases in between. Germline V gene lookup returns CDR1 MGHDK and CDR2 SYGVNS. This CDR3 has 12 amino acids. DNA of the CDR3: TGTGCCAGCAGTGTACAGGGCAATGAGCAGTTCTTC. Encoded protein: CASSVQGNEQFF.